Listed here are 22 T cell receptor beta chains from one sample, sequenced in a study of siplizumab effects on memory and regulatory T cells. Produced via immunoSEQ multiplex PCR; TCRdb's table is partial and in-frame only. The data show 3,000 to 3,500 clones, more than 45% seen once. These receptors have no known antigen. A 37°C coculture lasting around 6 days was applied to the mixed lymphocyte reaction cells. What was sequenced was CFSE-low (dividing) CD4+ T cells sorted from an allogeneic mixed lymphocyte reaction. The receptors come from a human donor in good health; the cells came from an allogeneic mixed lymphocyte reaction.

The chain combines TRBV19 with TRBJ1-6, with unresolved D. This CDR3 comprises 18 residues. Germline assignment: CDR1 LNHDA and CDR2 SQIVND (reference sequence). Trimming shortened V by 6 bases and J by 0 bases, and 18 bases separated the two germline ends. The CDR3 region has the DNA TGTGCCAGTAGGCCCGATGGGCAGGCGAGCTCCTATAATTCACCCCTCCACTTT. It yields the protein CASRPDGQASSYNSPLHF.

This chain uses TRBV18 with TRBJ2-5, with 8 bases lining up with TRBD2. CDR3 length: 15 residues. Germline V gene sequence: CDR1 KGHSH, CDR2 LQKENI. J lost 5 bases, V lost 2 bases, and 7 bases had no gene match. In nucleotides, the CDR3 is TGTGCCAGCTCACCATTTCGGGGGGGGCAGGAGACCCAGTACTTC. Protein: CASSPFRGGQETQYF.

The rearrangement uses TRBV6-1 and TRBJ2-7; D not resolved. V was pared by 2 bases and J by 3 bases, with 8 bases between. The CDR3 length is 13 residues. Per the germline V gene, CDR1 is MNHNS and CDR2 is SASEGT. CDR3 sequence: CASSELRDYEQYF. CDR3 DNA sequence: TGTGCCAGCAGTGAACTTCGAGACTACGAGCAGTACTTC.

This clone was observed a handful of times. The gene calls are TRBV7-9 and TRBJ1-1; D unresolved. The CDR3 length is 13 residues. CDR1 and CDR2 from the germline V gene are SEHNR and FQNEAQ (reference sequence). With 1 base removed from V and 5 bases from J, the gap between germline ends came to 8 bases. CDR3 nucleotide sequence: TGTGCCAGCAGCTTAGGGGGATGGACTGAAGCTTTCTTT. Its protein is CASSLGGWTEAFF.

The CDR3 spells CATTEGAKETQYF. CDR3 DNA: TGTGCCACCACGGAGGGGGCCAAAGAGACCCAGTACTTC. The J gene is TRBJ2-5, the V gene TRBV6-1; TRBD1 is a possible D gene (7 bases). V lost 10 bases and J lost 3, with 15 bases in between. The CDR3 has 13 residues. Germline CDR1 and CDR2: MNHNS and SASEGT.

CDR3 DNA: TGTGCCAGCAGGGTTCTACGTAGCACAGATACGCAGTATTTT. The encoded protein is CASRVLRSTDTQYF. J is TRBJ2-3 and V is TRBV2; D gene uncertain. Per germline, CDR1 SNHLY and CDR2 FYNNEI. Trimming left V 6 bases short and J 0 bases short, with 10 bases between. This CDR3 comprises 14 residues. Using reference TRBV2 and TRBJ2-3 for the parts outside the CDR3, the full variable domain is EPEVTQTPSHQVTQMGQEVILRCVPISNHLYFYWYRQILGQKVEFLVSFYNNEISEKSEIFDDQFSVERPDGSNFTLKIRSTKLEDSAMYFCASRVLRSTDTQYFGPGTRLTVL.

The genes are TRBV28 and TRBJ2-5, with no clear D. The V end was cut by 8 bases, the J end by 5 bases, with 12 bases between. The CDR3 length is 12 residues. Germline loops: CDR1 MDHEN, CDR2 SYDVKM. The CDR3 protein is CASLKRPETQYF. DNA for the CDR3: TGTGCCAGCCTGAAGCGCCCTGAGACCCAGTACTTC.

The chain employs TRBV7-2 and TRBJ2-3; 7 bases match TRBD2. The CDR3 length is 13 residues. CDR1 and CDR2 from the germline V gene are SGHTA and FQGNSA. Losses at the gene ends were 5 bases for V and 6 bases for J; bases not matched to a gene: 5. The CDR3 region has the DNA TGTGCCAGCAGCCTAGACGGGGGGGATACGCAGTATTTT. It translates to CASSLDGGDTQYF.

This chain joins TRBV2 and TRBJ1-1, with 9 bases fitting TRBD1. Germline CDR1 and CDR2: SNHLY and FYNNEI. The CDR3 has 12 residues. CDR3 DNA sequence: TGTGCAGCCGCAACAGGGGGCACCGAAGCTTTCTTT. Its protein product is CAAATGGTEAFF.

The V call is TRBV5-4, the J call TRBJ2-7, with D perhaps TRBD1 (5 bases). CDR1 SGHNT and CDR2 YYREEE come from the germline V gene (reference sequence). This CDR3 is built from 13 residues. V shed 4 bases and J shed 1 base, with 9 bases lying between them. CDR3 region: CASSQTASYEQYF. In nucleotides, the CDR3 is TGTGCCAGCAGCCAGACAGCGTCCTACGAGCAGTACTTC.

The V gene is TRBV25-1, the J gene TRBJ2-4, with TRBD2 identical over 11 bases. Germline V gene lookup returns CDR1 MGHDK and CDR2 SYGVNS. The CDR3 is made up of 14 amino acids. J gave up 3 bases and V 6 bases, and 1 base lay outside the gene matches. CDR3 region: CASSLAGGKNIQYF. The CDR3 coding sequence is TGTGCCAGCAGCCTAGCGGGAGGCAAAAACATTCAGTACTTC.

This clone was recorded only once. The CDR3 sequence: CASSPQRGGRNEQFF. The CDR3 region has the DNA TGTGCCAGCAGCCCACAACGGGGGGGCCGCAATGAGCAGTTCTTC. The chain has TRBV7-3 and TRBJ2-1, with TRBD2 matching 8 bases. This CDR3 spans 15 amino acids. Trimming cost V 5 bases and J 6 bases; bases outside gene matches: 9. The germline CDR1 and CDR2 sequences are SGHTA and FQGTGA.

In this sample, this clone turned up a few times. This chain uses TRBV5-4 with TRBJ1-1; TRBD1 agrees at 8 bases. From germline, CDR1 is SGHNT and CDR2 YYREEE (reference sequence). V was clipped by 4 bases and J by 5 bases; unmatched bases: 4. The CDR3 loop spans 13 amino acids. The CDR3 reads CASSRTGSTEAFF. The CDR3 coding sequence is TGTGCCAGCAGCCGGACAGGGAGTACTGAAGCTTTCTTT.

The CDR3 here is CASSIGFNEQFF. The CDR3 coding sequence is TGTGCCAGTAGTATAGGTTTCAATGAGCAGTTCTTC. The chain links TRBV19 to TRBJ2-1; no firm D call. Germline lookup yields CDR1 LNHDA and CDR2 SQIVND (reference sequence). V was cut by 1 base and J by 6 bases, with 4 bases left in between. The CDR3 is 12 residues long.

V usage is TRBV5-1 and J usage is TRBJ2-7, with 10 bases that match TRBD2. The V segment lost 5 bases and the J segment 1 base; nucleotides outside the gene matches: 9. The CDR3 is 16 residues long. Per germline, CDR1 SGHRS and CDR2 YFSETQ. CDR3 sequence: CASSLVLAGRSYEQYF. CDR3 sequence (DNA): TGCGCCAGCAGTCTGGTACTAGCGGGGCGATCCTACGAGCAGTACTTC.

In this sample, this clone turned up a few times. The rearrangement links TRBV6-1 to TRBJ1-2, with 8 bases aligning to TRBD1. The trim removed 10 bases at V and 4 bases at J, leaving 8 bases unmatched. The germline V gene has CDR1 MNHNS and CDR2 SASEGT. The CDR3 has 13 residues. The CDR3 coding sequence is TGTGCCATGGAGGACAGGGTAGGCTATGGCTACACCTTC. This codes for CAMEDRVGYGYTF.

This clone qualifies as large. The J gene is TRBJ1-4, the V gene TRBV5-6; D ambiguous. Germline CDR1 reads SGHDT; CDR2 reads YYEEEE. The CDR3 spans 13 residues. Trimming took off 0 bases at V and 7 bases at J, with 7 bases between the two ends. The CDR3 region is CASSLEVGEKLFF. DNA for the CDR3: TGTGCCAGCAGCTTGGAGGTTGGTGAAAAACTGTTTTTT.

The chain is built from TRBV11-2 and TRBJ2-5, with 7 bases matching TRBD1. Trimming at V came to 5 bases and at J to 5 bases, leaving 5 bases not matched to a gene. CDR3 size: 13 residues. Per germline, CDR1 SGHAT and CDR2 FQNNGV. The CDR3 reads CASSPDRLETQYF. CDR3 bases: TGTGCCAGCAGCCCGGACAGGTTGGAGACCCAGTACTTC.

J is TRBJ2-5 and V is TRBV6-5; D gene ambiguous. The V and J ends lost 6 bases and 1 base respectively, with 9 bases between them. The CDR3 is 13 amino acids. Looked up from germline, CDR1 is MNHEY and CDR2 is SVGAGI. CDR3 sequence (DNA): TGTGCCAGCAGACCGGACGGCCAAGAGACCCAGTACTTC. Protein product: CASRPDGQETQYF.

Only a few counts were recorded for this clone. V usage is TRBV30 and J usage is TRBJ2-5; D is perhaps TRBD2 (7 bases). The CDR3 spans 13 residues. The germline V gene encodes CDR1 GTSNPN and CDR2 SVGIG (reference sequence). V lost 3 bases to trimming and J lost 4 bases, with 12 bases between them. The CDR3 region has the DNA TGTGCCTGGAGCCCGGGGGGCGGAGAGACCCAGTACTTC. As protein: CAWSPGGGETQYF.

This chain connects TRBV19 to TRBJ2-5; unclear D gene. This CDR3 is built from 13 residues. Germline loops: CDR1 LNHDA, CDR2 SQIVND (reference sequence). V dropped 2 bases and J dropped 5 bases, with 9 bases sitting between them. The CDR3 is CASSIPPTETQYF. CDR3 DNA sequence: TGTGCCAGTAGTATACCCCCGACGGAGACCCAGTACTTC.

The J gene is TRBJ2-4, the V gene TRBV7-8; D is uncertain. Trimming took 6 bases from V and 5 from J, leaving 11 bases between them. The CDR3 covers 13 residues. CDR1 and CDR2 from the germline V gene are SGHVS and FQNEAQ. CDR3 sequence (DNA): TGTGCCAGCAGACCGGACGGCCAAAACATTCAGTACTTC. Protein: CASRPDGQNIQYF.